The 25 T cell receptor beta chains in this list originate from one sample, sequenced in a study of blood T cell repertoires in COVID-19 (TCRdb year 2020). Library generation was performed with the immunoSEQ multiplex PCR assay. TCRdb mirrors the immuneACCESS table, restricted to in-frame sequences. Some clones are absent from its copies; in checked studies, under half trace to an unresolved V gene, and the reason for the others is unknown. The sample table records 80,000 to 95,000 clones; over 60% of these occur just once. Of the sample, around 21% falls within the top ten clones. Sequencing was done on a sample of peripheral blood. The receptors come from a woman of 80 years or more with active or convalescent COVID-19.

This clone is categorized as medium-sized. The rearrangement links TRBV7-9 to TRBJ1-2, with 9 bases matching TRBD1. CDR3 length equals 13 residues. Germline values: CDR1 SEHNR, CDR2 FQNEAQ (reference sequence). Trimming cost V 5 bases and J 6 bases; bases outside gene matches: 4. The CDR3 DNA reads TGTGCCAGCAGCCGGGACAGGGCTGATGGCTACACCTTC. Translation gives CASSRDRADGYTF.

This CDR3 is CASSSAGDPKGELFF. The DNA for the CDR3 is TGTGCCAGCAGCTCGGCGGGGGACCCGAAAGGGGAGCTGTTTTTT. The chain carries TRBV11-2 and TRBJ2-2; 7 positions agree with TRBD2. Germline trimming cut 4 bases from V and 8 bases from J; bases unmatched to any gene: 10. Germline loops: CDR1 SGHAT, CDR2 FQNNGV. The CDR3 contains 15 residues.

The V call is TRBV5-6, the J call TRBJ1-1; 12 nucleotides match TRBD1. V gave up 2 bases and J gave up 4 bases; unmatched junction bases: 6. The CDR3 loop spans 16 amino acids. CDR1 and CDR2 (germline): SGHDT, YYEEEE. CDR3 region: CASSFGTGGVGTEAFF. The CDR3 DNA sequence: TGTGCCAGCAGCTTTGGGACAGGGGGCGTGGGCACTGAAGCTTTCTTT.

V usage is TRBV5-6 and J usage is TRBJ2-2; 9 nucleotides align to TRBD1. Germline-derived CDR1 and CDR2 are SGHDT and YYEEEE. The CDR3 length is 16 residues. With 4 bases clipped from V and 3 bases from J, the junction kept 7 bases outside the gene matches. CDR3 sequence: CASSRYWTGDTGELFF. CDR3 nucleotide sequence: TGTGCCAGCAGCCGATATTGGACAGGGGACACCGGGGAGCTGTTTTTT.

The rearrangement joins TRBV15 to TRBJ2-2; D remains ambiguous. The V and J ends lost 0 bases and 7 bases respectively, with 6 bases between them. This CDR3 has 13 amino acids. Germline V gives CDR1 LNHNV, CDR2 YYDKDF (reference sequence). The CDR3 region is CATSRDADGELFF. In DNA form, the CDR3 reads TGTGCCACCAGCAGAGACGCAGACGGGGAGCTGTTTTTT.

V gene TRBV5-5 combines with J gene TRBJ2-3; D is unclear. Trimming left V 2 bases short and J 2 bases short, with 9 bases between. This CDR3 comprises 14 residues. Germline CDR1 is SGHKS and CDR2 is YYEKEE (reference sequence). For the CDR3, the DNA is TGTGCCAGCAGCTTTGAGATAGTCACAGATACGCAGTATTTT. Translated, it gives CASSFEIVTDTQYF.

The chain carries TRBV5-1 and TRBJ1-3, with unresolved D. The CDR3 contains 15 residues. CDR1 and CDR2 (germline): SGHRS, YFSETQ. The V and J ends lost 0 bases and 4 bases respectively, with 11 bases between them. The CDR3 spells CASSLASAWGNTIYF. The DNA for the CDR3 is TGCGCCAGCAGCTTGGCGAGCGCCTGGGGAAACACCATATATTTT.

The rearrangement uses TRBV6-5 and TRBJ1-1; 8 bases map to TRBD1. This CDR3 has 13 residues. V lost 8 bases and J lost 13; bases outside the gene matches: 15. CDR1 and CDR2 from the germline V gene are MNHEY and SVGAGI. The CDR3 nucleotides read TGTGCCAGCTCCTTTCTGTCGGACAGGGCGGTTTTCTTT. Translation: CASSFLSDRAVFF.

This chain links TRBV5-1 with TRBJ2-2; weak D call: TRBD1 (6 bases). The germline V gene encodes CDR1 SGHRS and CDR2 YFSETQ. The CDR3 runs 13 residues. V was clipped by 7 bases and J by 2 bases, with 9 bases between them. The CDR3 coding sequence is TGCGCCAGCCGGGGACACAACACCGGGGAGCTGTTTTTT. Protein product: CASRGHNTGELFF.

V and J are TRBV27 and TRBJ1-1; perhaps TRBD1 as D (5 bases). Germline lookup yields CDR1 MNHEY and CDR2 SMNVEV (reference sequence). V was shortened by 8 bases and J by 4 bases, with 17 bases between the two germline ends. This CDR3 contains 14 residues. CDR3 nucleotide sequence: TGTGCCAGCCGACCCTATACGGGGGGCACTGAAGCTTTCTTT. This gives the protein CASRPYTGGTEAFF.

The CDR3 loop is CAISAGDAGNQPQHF. The CDR3 nucleotides are TGTGCCATCAGTGCAGGGGACGCGGGCAATCAGCCCCAGCATTTT. The chain carries TRBV10-3 and TRBJ1-5, with a weak D call TRBD1 (6 bases). Germline values: CDR1 ENHRY, CDR2 SYGVKD. V lost 4 bases and J 2 bases, leaving 12 bases between the germline ends. This CDR3 region has 15 residues.

This clone occurred a few times. J is TRBJ2-5 and V is TRBV7-8; 9 nucleotides agree with TRBD1. Germline-derived CDR1 and CDR2 are SGHVS and FQNEAQ. The CDR3 sequence is 16 residues long. With V trimmed by 5 bases and J by 5 bases, 12 bases remained unmatched. CDR3 protein: CASSLSGTGSKETQYF. CDR3 nucleotides: TGTGCCAGCAGCCTTTCCGGGACAGGGTCGAAGGAGACCCAGTACTTC.

The rearrangement links TRBV4-3 to TRBJ1-5; 7 bases are a match to TRBD1. Germline V gene data show CDR1 as LGHNA and CDR2 as YSLEER. The CDR3 is 15 residues long. With 1 base clipped from V and 4 bases from J, the junction kept 4 bases outside the gene matches. For the CDR3, the DNA is TGCGCCAGCAGCCAAGTACAGGGGTTGAATCAGCCCCAGCATTTT. This gives the protein CASSQVQGLNQPQHF.

J is TRBJ2-1 and V is TRBV3-1 (or the pseudogene TRBV3-2), with 15 bases matching TRBD2. V lost 5 bases to trimming and J lost 9 bases; unmatched junction nucleotides: 8. This CDR3 comprises 16 residues. CDR1 is LGHDT and CDR2 is YNNKEL in the germline V gene (reference sequence). The CDR3 region is CASSLRTSGGAVEQFF. In nucleotides, the CDR3 is TGTGCCAGCAGCTTACGGACTAGCGGGGGGGCCGTTGAGCAGTTCTTC.

The table lists this clone with a count of one. This rearrangement joins TRBV6-2 or TRBV6-3 to TRBJ2-7, with D possibly matching TRBD1 (6 bases). V lost 2 bases and J lost 0, with 11 bases in between. This CDR3 is 15 amino acids long. Looked up from germline, CDR1 is MNHEY and CDR2 is SVGEGT. The CDR3 protein is CASSYTRQVSYEQYF. CDR3 nucleotides: TGTGCCAGCAGTTACACTAGACAGGTCTCCTACGAGCAGTACTTC.

The rearrangement links TRBV6-2 or TRBV6-3 to TRBJ2-5; 13 bases agree with TRBD2. The CDR3 loop spans 19 amino acids. Per germline, CDR1 MNHEY and CDR2 SVGEGT. The V segment lost 5 bases and the J segment 5 bases; nucleotides outside the gene matches: 17. CDR3 in amino acids: CASSTYSYGTSGDWETQYF. CDR3 DNA: TGTGCCAGCAGTACCTACTCCTACGGGACTAGCGGGGACTGGGAGACCCAGTACTTC.

This chain connects TRBV7-3 to TRBJ2-1, with 7 bases identical to TRBD2. The CDR3 covers 15 residues. Germline assignment: CDR1 SGHTA and CDR2 FQGTGA. V was clipped by 1 base and J by 5 bases; unmatched bases: 5. This CDR3 reads CASSLISGSHNEQFF. DNA for the CDR3: TGTGCCAGCAGCTTAATTAGCGGGTCCCACAATGAGCAGTTCTTC.

V is TRBV18 and J is TRBJ2-5, with D unresolved. Trimming stripped 1 base from V and 5 bases from J, with 11 bases between. The CDR3 loop spans 14 amino acids. CDR1 and CDR2 from the germline V gene are KGHSH and LQKENI. CDR3 in amino acids: CASSPLLQKETQYF. In DNA form, the CDR3 reads TGTGCCAGCTCACCACTTCTCCAGAAGGAGACCCAGTACTTC.

The V and J genes are TRBV19 and TRBJ1-6; the match to TRBD1 covers 7 bases. Germline V lookup: CDR1 LNHDA, CDR2 SQIVND (reference sequence). The CDR3 runs 14 residues. V lost 7 bases to trimming and J lost 7 bases; unmatched junction nucleotides: 7. DNA for the CDR3: TGTGCCAGTACTATGACAGGGTCGAATTCACCCCTCCACTTT. Its translation is CASTMTGSNSPLHF.

The gene calls are TRBV4-3 and TRBJ2-7, with D perhaps TRBD1 (6 bases). The V end was cut by 0 bases, the J end by 4 bases, with 10 bases between. CDR3 length equals 14 residues. Germline-derived CDR1 and CDR2 are LGHNA and YSLEER. CDR3 loop: CASSQDFRGYEQYF. The CDR3 DNA sequence: TGCGCCAGCAGCCAAGACTTTAGGGGGTACGAGCAGTACTTC.

V gene TRBV30 combines with J gene TRBJ1-2; a weak D match, TRBD1 (5 bases). CDR1 GTSNPN and CDR2 SVGIG come from the germline V gene (reference sequence). The CDR3 has 17 amino acids. V was cut by 4 bases and J by 0 bases, with 21 bases left in between. CDR3 nucleotide sequence: TGTGCCTGGACCTCTTGGGGCATTTCCAACCCTAACTATGGCTACACCTTC. It translates to CAWTSWGISNPNYGYTF.

The chain is built from TRBV6-5 and TRBJ2-5, with TRBD1 matching over 9 bases. The germline gives CDR1 MNHEY, CDR2 SVGAGI. CDR3 size: 13 residues. J lost 5 bases, V lost 8 bases, and 6 bases had no gene match. The CDR3 is CASGTGLVETQYF. The CDR3 region has the DNA TGTGCCAGCGGGACAGGGCTTGTGGAGACCCAGTACTTC.

V usage is TRBV28 and J usage is TRBJ1-1; 9 bases match TRBD1. Per germline, CDR1 MDHEN and CDR2 SYDVKM. CDR3 length: 19 amino acids. J lost 5 bases, V lost 2 bases, and 18 bases had no gene match. The CDR3 sequence is CASSLGRGQYRDRDTEAFF. The CDR3 bases are TGTGCCAGCAGTTTAGGTCGGGGCCAGTACCGGGACAGGGATACTGAAGCTTTCTTT.

The chain couples TRBV2 to TRBJ1-2; TRBD1 is a possible D gene (6 bases). The length of the CDR3 is 13 residues. From germline, CDR1 is SNHLY and CDR2 FYNNEI. The V end lost 4 bases, the J end lost 8 bases, and 14 bases lay between the germline ends. CDR3 nucleotides: TGTGCCAGCAGTGGAGGCTGGGGGCCAGGCTACACCTTC. Protein: CASSGGWGPGYTF.

This clone was recorded a few times. The chain combines TRBV10-3 with TRBJ1-3; no reliable D call. Germline assignment: CDR1 ENHRY and CDR2 SYGVKD. This CDR3 is built from 14 residues. Deletions cut 0 bases from V and 7 bases from J, with 10 bases between. The CDR3 reads CAISESLEENTIYF. The CDR3 DNA is TGTGCCATCAGTGAGTCGCTGGAGGAGAACACCATATATTTT.